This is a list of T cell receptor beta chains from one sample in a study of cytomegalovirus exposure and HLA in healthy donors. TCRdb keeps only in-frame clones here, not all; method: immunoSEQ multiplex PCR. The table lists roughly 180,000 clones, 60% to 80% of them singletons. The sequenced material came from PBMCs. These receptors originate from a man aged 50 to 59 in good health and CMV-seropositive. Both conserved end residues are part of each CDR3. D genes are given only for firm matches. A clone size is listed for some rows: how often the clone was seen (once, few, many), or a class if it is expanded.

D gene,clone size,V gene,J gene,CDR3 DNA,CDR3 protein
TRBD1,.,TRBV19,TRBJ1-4,TGTGCCAGTAGTATAAGGGACAGGACGGATAATGAAAAACTGTTTTTT,CASSIRDRTDNEKLFF
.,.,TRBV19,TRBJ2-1,TGTGCCAGTAGTATCGGGTTACTTGACAGGTCGAATACCTACAATGAGCAGTTCTTC,CASSIGLLDRSNTYNEQFF
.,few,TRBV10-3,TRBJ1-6,TGTGCCATCAGTGAATCTTCGGACAGTAATTCACCCCTCCACTTT,CAISESSDSNSPLHF
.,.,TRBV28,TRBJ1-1,TGTGCCAGTAGTCGTTCGGTAACTGAAGCTTTCTTT,CASSRSVTEAFF
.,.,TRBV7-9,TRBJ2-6,TGTGCCAGCAGCCAATATAGGGAGGTCGTCTCTGGGGCCAACGTCCTGACTTTC,CASSQYREVVSGANVLTF
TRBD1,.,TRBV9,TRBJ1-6,TGTGCCAGCAGCGTAGGTGCAGGGGGCTATAATTCACCCCTCCACTTT,CASSVGAGGYNSPLHF
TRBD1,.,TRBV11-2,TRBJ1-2,TGTGCCAGCAGCTATACAGGGGCGCACTATGGCTACACCTTC,CASSYTGAHYGYTF
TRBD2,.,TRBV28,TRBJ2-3,TGTGCCAGCAGTATCGGGACTAGCGGGGGGGCCGGCACAGATACGCAGTATTTT,CASSIGTSGGAGTDTQYF
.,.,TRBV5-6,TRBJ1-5,TGTGCCAGCAGCACGGGAAGCAATCAGCCCCAGCATTTT,CASSTGSNQPQHF
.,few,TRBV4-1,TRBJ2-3,TGCGCCAGCACCCAACGGGGGAGAGGAACAGATACGCAGTATTTT,CASTQRGRGTDTQYF
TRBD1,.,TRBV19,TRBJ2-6,TGTGCCAGTAGTACCGGGACAGGCCTAATTGGATCTGGGGCCAACGTCCTGACTTTC,CASSTGTGLIGSGANVLTF
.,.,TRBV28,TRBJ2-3,TGTGCCAGCAGTTTGTGGGTTGCGGGACGGACAGATACGCAGTATTTT,CASSLWVAGRTDTQYF
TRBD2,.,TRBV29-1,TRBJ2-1,TGCAGCGCCGAGGGACTAAGCAGTGAGCAGTTCTTC,CSAEGLSSEQFF
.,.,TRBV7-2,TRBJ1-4,TGTGCCAGCAGCTTAGCCCACCCGACGGGAGCAGGTGAAAAACTGTTTTTT,CASSLAHPTGAGEKLFF
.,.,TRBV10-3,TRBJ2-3,TGTGCCATCCCGTCCTGCCGGCGGGGTTACGCTCTACCTAGCACAGATACGCAGTATTTT,CAIPSCRRGYALPSTDTQYF
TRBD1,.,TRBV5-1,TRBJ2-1,TGCGCCAGCAGAAGACAGGGAGATGAGCAGTTCTTC,CASRRQGDEQFF
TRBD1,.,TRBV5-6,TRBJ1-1,TGTGCCAGCAGCTCCGGGACAGGGGGACGGGCTTTCTTT,CASSSGTGGRAFF
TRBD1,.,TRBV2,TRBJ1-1,TGTGCCAGCAGCAAAGACAGGGGGGGTAACACTGAAGCTTTCTTT,CASSKDRGGNTEAFF
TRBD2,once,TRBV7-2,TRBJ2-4,TGTGCCAGCAGCGCGCGTGGAACTAGCGGGGGGTCCAAAAACATTCAGTACTTC,CASSARGTSGGSKNIQYF
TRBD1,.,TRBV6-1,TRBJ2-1,TGTGCCAGCAGTTCTACAGGGGGCTCCTACAATGAGCAGTTCTTC,CASSSTGGSYNEQFF
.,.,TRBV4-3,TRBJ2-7,TGCGCCAGCAGCCAAGGAAGGGGACACCTCTACGAGCAGTACTTC,CASSQGRGHLYEQYF
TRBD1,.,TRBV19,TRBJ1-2,TGTGCCAGTAGTATATGGTCGGACAGGGGGCGAGGCTACACCTTC,CASSIWSDRGRGYTF
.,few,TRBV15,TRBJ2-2,TGTGCCACCAGCAGACCCAGGGGAAATACCGGGGAGCTGTTTTTT,CATSRPRGNTGELFF
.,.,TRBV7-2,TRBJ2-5,TGTGCCAGCAGCTTAACAGGTCCGGGGACCCAGTACTTC,CASSLTGPGTQYF
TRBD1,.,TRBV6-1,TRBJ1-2,TGTGCCAGCAGTGAAAAAGGGGGCGCATATGGCTACACCTTC,CASSEKGGAYGYTF
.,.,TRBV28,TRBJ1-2,TGTGCCAGCGGAACAGGAGCTAACTATGGCTACACCTTC,CASGTGANYGYTF
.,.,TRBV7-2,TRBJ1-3,TGTGCCAGCAGCTTAGATCCCTGGAGCTCTGGAAACACCATATATTTT,CASSLDPWSSGNTIYF
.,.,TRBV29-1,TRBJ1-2,TGCAGCGCCAACGGGGGTGGCGGCTACACCTTC,CSANGGGGYTF
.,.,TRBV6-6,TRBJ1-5,TGTGCCAGCAGTCACCGGGACAACAATCAGCCCCAGCATTTT,CASSHRDNNQPQHF
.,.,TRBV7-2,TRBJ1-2,TGTGCCAGCAGCCTCGAGGGGATGGGACTCTATGGCTACACCTTC,CASSLEGMGLYGYTF
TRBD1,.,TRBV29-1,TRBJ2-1,TGCAGCGTCGACGACAGGGGGTACAATGAGCAGTTCTTC,CSVDDRGYNEQFF
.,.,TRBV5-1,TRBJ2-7,TGCGCCAGCAGCCCGGGAAGCTCCTACGAGCAGTACTTC,CASSPGSSYEQYF
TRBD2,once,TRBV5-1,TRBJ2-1,TGCGCCAGCAGCTTGGTAGCGGGGGGGTTCGATGAGCAGTTCTTC,CASSLVAGGFDEQFF
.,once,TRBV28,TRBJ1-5,TGTGCCAGCAGTTTCGTATCGGGGTTCAATCAGCCCCAGCATTTT,CASSFVSGFNQPQHF
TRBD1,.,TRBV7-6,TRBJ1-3,TGTGCCAGCAGCTTGGGACAGTTCTCTGGAAACACCATATATTTT,CASSLGQFSGNTIYF
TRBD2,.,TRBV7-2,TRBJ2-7,TGTGCCAGCAGCCCAGGCGGGGGGCTCGAGCAGTACTTC,CASSPGGGLEQYF
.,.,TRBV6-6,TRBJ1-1,TGTGCCAGCAGTTTCCGGGAATCTGAAGCTTTCTTT,CASSFRESEAFF
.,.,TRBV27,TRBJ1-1,TGTGCCAGCAGTCTGTTGACGGGGAACACTGAAGCTTTCTTT,CASSLLTGNTEAFF
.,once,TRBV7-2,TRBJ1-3,TGTGCCAGCAGCTTAAGTCGGGGCTCTGGAAACACCATATATTTT,CASSLSRGSGNTIYF
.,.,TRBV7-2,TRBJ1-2,TGTGCCAGCAGCTTAGCGGGAGCCACCCTAAACTATGGCTACACCTTC,CASSLAGATLNYGYTF
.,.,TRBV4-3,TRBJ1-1,TGCGCCAGCAGCCAAGCTTGGACAGAGAACACTGAAGCTTTCTTT,CASSQAWTENTEAFF
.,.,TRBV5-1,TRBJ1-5,TGCGCCAGCAGCGAGGGTCTTCGTAGCAATCAGCCCCAGCATTTT,CASSEGLRSNQPQHF
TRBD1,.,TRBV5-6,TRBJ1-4,TGTGCCAGCAGCTTGAAGACAGGGCTTGAAAAACTGTTTTTT,CASSLKTGLEKLFF
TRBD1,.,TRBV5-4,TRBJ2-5,TGTGCCAGCAGCGGGACAGGGCGGGAGACCCAGTACTTC,CASSGTGRETQYF
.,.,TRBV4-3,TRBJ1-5,TGCGCCAGCAGCCAAGAATATCGGGGGTATCAGCCCCAGCATTTT,CASSQEYRGYQPQHF
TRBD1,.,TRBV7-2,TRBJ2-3,TGTGCCAGCAGCTTGAGACAGGGGGCCTCAGATACGCAGTATTTT,CASSLRQGASDTQYF
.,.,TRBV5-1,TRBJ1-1,TGCGCCAGCAGACGTGGCATAGGGGGAGGGCGGGACACTGAAGCTTTCTTT,CASRRGIGGGRDTEAFF
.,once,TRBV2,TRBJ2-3,TGTGCCAGCAGTGGGCGGGGCCCTACGCGGACAGATACGCAGTATTTT,CASSGRGPTRTDTQYF
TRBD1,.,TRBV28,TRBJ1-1,TGTGCCATCGACGGGGACAGGGAGAACACTGAAGCTTTCTTT,CAIDGDRENTEAFF
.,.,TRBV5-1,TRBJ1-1,TGCGCCAGCAGCTCTGACACTGAAGCTTTCTTT,CASSSDTEAFF
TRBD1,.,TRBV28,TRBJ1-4,TGTGCCAGCAGTTCCTATCGAGGGGGCGCGAATGAAAAACTGTTTTTT,CASSSYRGGANEKLFF
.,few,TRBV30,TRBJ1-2,TGTGCCTGGAAGGCGGGGGGATACTATGGCTACACCTTC,CAWKAGGYYGYTF
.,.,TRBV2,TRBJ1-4,TGTGCCAGCAGTGAGGTGGGGCTTCGAGAAAAACTGTTTTTT,CASSEVGLREKLFF
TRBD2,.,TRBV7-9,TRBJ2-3,TGTGCCAGCGAAGGACTAGCGGGCGGCACAGATACGCAGTATTTT,CASEGLAGGTDTQYF
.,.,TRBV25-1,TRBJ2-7,TGTGCCAGCAGTGATCCACAGGGCTACTCCTACGAGCAGTACTTC,CASSDPQGYSYEQYF